These 31 T cell receptor beta chains were all obtained from the same sample, sequenced in a study of cytomegalovirus exposure and HLA in healthy donors. Amplification used 60 Vbeta primers and 13 Jbeta primers. Using immunoSEQ multiplex PCR, the repertoire was profiled, and TCRdb retains in-frame clones only, with some absent. The sample lists under 200,000 clones; 84% were seen once. Sequencing was carried out using PBMCs. Source of these receptors: a boy aged 5-17 years in good health and CMV-seronegative.

The chain links TRBV30 to TRBJ1-5; D call uncertain. CDR1 is GTSNPN, CDR2 SVGIG, per germline (reference sequence). V was pared by 6 bases and J by 2 bases, with 8 bases between. The CDR3 has 12 amino acids. CDR3 region: CACSYGNQPQHF. The CDR3 DNA reads TGTGCCTGTTCCTATGGCAATCAGCCCCAGCATTTT. The complete variable domain, with remaining parts taken from reference TRBV30 and TRBJ1-5, reads SQTIHQWPATLVQPVGSPLSLECTVEGTSNPNLYWYRQAAGRGLQLLFYSVGIGQISSEVPQNLSASRPQDRQFILSSKKLLLSDSGFYLCACSYGNQPQHFGDGTRLSIL.

V is TRBV11-3 and J is TRBJ1-2; the D is unclear. In germline, CDR1 is SGHNT, CDR2 YENEEA. The CDR3 runs 15 residues. The V end was cut by 3 bases, the J end by 1 base, with 12 bases between. The CDR3 DNA sequence: TGTGCCAGCAGCTTTCCGGAACCTAGTAACTATGGCTACACCTTC. Encoded protein: CASSFPEPSNYGYTF.

This sequence joins TRBV5-8 and TRBJ2-7; D uncertain. Germline values: CDR1 SGHTS, CDR2 YDEGEE. With 5 bases removed from V and 2 bases from J, the gap between germline ends came to 8 bases. This CDR3 is built from 12 residues. CDR3 sequence: CASSPTPYEQYF. Here the CDR3 DNA reads TGTGCCAGCAGTCCTACCCCCTACGAGCAGTACTTC. Full variable domain (missing parts from reference TRBV5-8 and TRBJ2-7): EAGVTQSPTHLIKTRGQQATLRCSPISGHTSVYWYQQALGLGLQFLLWYDEGEERNRGNFPPRFSGRQFPNYSSELNVNALELEDSALYLCASSPTPYEQYFGPGTRLTVT.

As concerns this clone: The same CDR3 arises from other DNA sequences in this sample as well. This rearrangement joins TRBV11-2 to TRBJ1-1; D call uncertain. With 1 base removed from V and 2 bases from J, the gap between germline ends came to 5 bases. Per germline, CDR1 SGHAT and CDR2 FQNNGV. This CDR3 spans 13 amino acids. DNA of the CDR3: TGTGCCAGCAGCTTAGGTCCTAACACTGAAGCTTTCTTT. Its translation is CASSLGPNTEAFF.

The rearrangement uses TRBV15 and TRBJ2-3; D is perhaps TRBD2 (5 bases). The V gene lost 0 bases and the J gene lost 3 bases, with 10 bases spanning the gap. The CDR3 covers 15 residues. Per the germline V gene, CDR1 is LNHNV and CDR2 is YYDKDF (reference sequence). CDR3 coding DNA: TGTGCCACCAGCAGAGATAAGGGCGGGACAGATACGCAGTATTTT. It is translated as CATSRDKGGTDTQYF.

This clone has a handful of counts. The chain recombines TRBV19 with TRBJ1-1; D is unresolved. Per germline, CDR1 LNHDA and CDR2 SQIVND (reference sequence). V lost 2 bases and J 10 bases, leaving 14 bases between the germline ends. This CDR3 comprises 13 residues. CDR3 bases: TGTGCCAGTAGTATATTATCGGGGAGAGGAGCTTTCTTT. Its translation is CASSILSGRGAFF.

V usage is TRBV5-1 and J usage is TRBJ1-3; weak D call: TRBD1 (6 bases). Between the trimmed V and J ends, which lost 4 bases and 4 bases, there was a span of 18 bases. Per the germline V gene, CDR1 is SGHRS and CDR2 is YFSETQ. This CDR3 has 16 residues. This chain's CDR3 is CASSGTGGAAGNTIYF. In DNA form, the CDR3 reads TGCGCCAGCAGCGGCACCGGGGGGGCAGCAGGAAACACCATATATTTT.

The chain joins TRBV15 to TRBJ1-2; 7 bases fit TRBD1. V was pared by 4 bases and J by 4 bases, with 6 bases of the junction left unmatched. The CDR3 consists of 14 residues. Germline V lookup: CDR1 LNHNV, CDR2 YYDKDF (reference sequence). The CDR3 loop is CATSKTRDSYGYTF. CDR3 bases: TGTGCCACCAGCAAGACAAGGGACAGCTATGGCTACACCTTC.

The chain has TRBV19 and TRBJ1-1, with 7 bases identical to TRBD1. Germline-derived CDR1 and CDR2 are LNHDA and SQIVND (reference sequence). The CDR3 totals 17 residues. Germline trimming cut 3 bases from V and 3 bases from J; bases unmatched to any gene: 13. CDR3 sequence: CASSISSRGRMYTEAFF. The CDR3 DNA reads as TGTGCCAGTAGTATTTCCAGTAGGGGGCGCATGTACACTGAAGCTTTCTTT.

The rearrangement uses TRBV7-3 and TRBJ1-5, with D unresolved. The germline V and J ends were trimmed by 1 base and 0 bases, with 16 bases remaining between them. Germline CDR1 SGHTA, CDR2 FQGTGA. There are 18 residues in the CDR3. The CDR3 loop reads CASSLIGRHLLSNQPQHF. The CDR3 coding sequence is TGTGCCAGCAGCTTAATAGGCCGACACCTACTTAGCAATCAGCCCCAGCATTTT.

This chain uses TRBV28 with TRBJ1-5; D call uncertain. Germline assignment: CDR1 MDHEN and CDR2 SYDVKM. Trimming took 10 bases from V and 1 from J, leaving 14 bases between them. The CDR3 contains 14 residues. The CDR3, as DNA: TGTGCCACCACGCCACAGAGAAGCAATCAGCCCCAGCATTTT. Protein product: CATTPQRSNQPQHF.

In the case of this clone: A much larger clone sits a single nucleotide away, making a read error possible. The CDR3 nucleotides are TGTGCCAGCAGTTCAGGGAACACTGAAGCTTTCTTT. This translates into CASSSGNTEAFF. This chain joins TRBV28 and TRBJ1-1; D gene ambiguous. The CDR3 runs 12 residues. V was shortened by 4 bases and J by 1 base, with 4 bases between the two germline ends. CDR1 MDHEN and CDR2 SYDVKM come from the germline V gene.

This chain joins TRBV6-6 and TRBJ1-1; D perhaps matches TRBD1 (6 bases). There are 14 residues in the CDR3. Germline-derived CDR1 and CDR2 are MNHNY and SVGAGI (reference sequence). Trimming shortened V by 4 bases and J by 4 bases, and 13 bases separated the two germline ends. CDR3 bases: TGTGCCAGCAGTTTCCTTCGACAGGCCACTGAAGCTTTCTTT. It translates to CASSFLRQATEAFF.

This chain uses TRBV18 with TRBJ2-7; D remains ambiguous. Trimming removed 4 bases from V and 2 bases from J, with 12 bases in between. Germline V gives CDR1 KGHSH, CDR2 LQKENI. The CDR3 totals 14 residues. The CDR3 loop reads CASSLQTSTYEQYF. Written as DNA, the CDR3 is TGTGCCAGCTCACTCCAGACATCTACCTACGAGCAGTACTTC.

V usage is TRBV7-9 and J usage is TRBJ1-2, with a possible D match to TRBD1 (5 bases). Germline V CDR1 and CDR2: SEHNR, FQNEAQ (reference sequence). The CDR3 runs to 15 residues. V was shortened by 2 bases and J by 2 bases, with 12 bases between the two germline ends. The CDR3 sequence: CASSLNPGLNYGYTF. The CDR3 DNA follows: TGTGCCAGCAGCTTAAATCCGGGACTCAACTATGGCTACACCTTC.

This clone was observed once. The rearrangement uses TRBV6-5 and TRBJ1-1; maybe TRBD1 (5 bases). The CDR3 loop spans 15 amino acids. Per the germline V gene, CDR1 is MNHEY and CDR2 is SVGAGI. With 10 bases removed from V and 1 base from J, the gap between germline ends came to 19 bases. The DNA for the CDR3 is TGTGCCATCGGGGGGGGTTTTTCGGGGAACACTGAAGCTTTCTTT. Protein sequence: CAIGGGFSGNTEAFF.

The rearrangement links TRBV5-1 to TRBJ2-7, with D perhaps matching TRBD2 (6 bases). This CDR3 region has 13 residues. The ends were cut back, 2 bases at V and 4 bases at J, with 10 bases in the middle. CDR1 SGHRS and CDR2 YFSETQ come from the germline V gene. The CDR3 DNA follows: TGCGCCAGCAGCTTCGGGGGTGGGTACGAGCAGTACTTC. It specifies CASSFGGGYEQYF.

J is TRBJ1-1 and V is TRBV7-9, with D uncertain. The germline CDR1 and CDR2 sequences are SEHNR and FQNEAQ (reference sequence). V was cut by 3 bases and J by 11 bases, with 10 bases left in between. This CDR3 has 11 amino acids. The CDR3 is CASSLSGGAFF. In nucleotides, the CDR3 is TGTGCCAGCAGCTTGTCAGGAGGCGCTTTCTTT.

The chain recombines TRBV5-4 with TRBJ2-1; 14 bases are shared with TRBD2. The junction had 3 bases not matched to a gene; V was cut back by 3 bases and J by 7 bases. The CDR3 is made up of 15 amino acids. The germline V gene encodes CDR1 SGHNT and CDR2 YYREEE (reference sequence). CDR3 DNA: TGTGCCAGCAGCTCGGGGACTAGCGGGAGTAATGAGCAGTTCTTC. Its protein product is CASSSGTSGSNEQFF.

The chain recombines TRBV11-2 with TRBJ2-1; a possible D gene is TRBD2 (5 bases). The CDR3 contains 15 residues. Trimming removed 5 bases from V and 2 bases from J, with 13 bases in between. Germline CDR1 SGHAT, CDR2 FQNNGV. The CDR3 nucleotides read TGTGCCAGCAGCCGGCGGGTCGGAACCTACAATGAGCAGTTCTTC. Translating gives CASSRRVGTYNEQFF.

This sequence joins TRBV28 and TRBJ2-4, with TRBD1 matching 7 bases. Losses at the gene ends were 3 bases for V and 3 bases for J; bases not matched to a gene: 8. This CDR3 comprises 16 residues. Germline CDR1 MDHEN, CDR2 SYDVKM. The CDR3 DNA follows: TGTGCCAGCAGTTTTTTAGGGGGCCAGGACAAAAACATTCAGTACTTC. Translating gives CASSFLGGQDKNIQYF.

This clone came up a few times. This chain connects TRBV5-1 to TRBJ1-1, with D possibly matching TRBD1 (5 bases). Trimming removed 2 bases from V and 1 base from J, with 12 bases in between. The CDR3 has 15 amino acids. From germline, CDR1 is SGHRS and CDR2 YFSETQ. The CDR3 nucleotides are TGCGCCAGCAGCTTATCCGCAGGGTCGAACACTGAAGCTTTCTTT. Its translation is CASSLSAGSNTEAFF.

The V gene is TRBV7-2, the J gene TRBJ2-1; TRBD1 might be the D (6 bases). Trimming stripped 2 bases from V and 1 base from J, with 12 bases between. The CDR3 consists of 16 residues. CDR1 is SGHTA, CDR2 FQGNSA, per germline. This CDR3 is CASSLIGRGSYNEQFF. The DNA of the CDR3 is TGTGCCAGCAGCTTAATCGGCAGGGGATCCTACAATGAGCAGTTCTTC.

This clone came up a few times. The gene calls are TRBV5-6 and TRBJ1-4; a possible D gene is TRBD1 (5 bases). The V and J ends lost 7 bases and 6 bases respectively, with 16 bases between them. CDR3 length: 14 amino acids. Germline V gene sequence: CDR1 SGHDT, CDR2 YYEEEE. This chain's CDR3 is CASQEGTIYEKLFF. The CDR3 region has the DNA TGTGCCAGCCAGGAGGGGACGATTTATGAAAAACTGTTTTTT. The variable domain in full, completed from reference TRBV5-6 and TRBJ1-4, reads DAGVTQSPTHLIKTRGQQVTLRCSPKSGHDTVSWYQQALGQGPQFIFQYYEEEERQRGNFPDRFSGHQFPNYSSELNVNALLLGDSALYLCASQEGTIYEKLFFGSGTQLSVL.

V usage is TRBV13 and J usage is TRBJ1-1, with D possibly TRBD1 on 6 matching bases. Trimming shortened V by 5 bases and J by 0 bases, and 13 bases separated the two germline ends. The CDR3 is 15 amino acids. Germline V lookup: CDR1 PRHDT, CDR2 FYEKMQ (reference sequence). CDR3 in amino acids: CASSLRGFLNTEAFF. The CDR3 DNA reads as TGTGCCAGCAGCCTCAGGGGATTCCTGAACACTGAAGCTTTCTTT.

The J gene is TRBJ2-3, the V gene TRBV11-3; 15 bases are a match to TRBD2. The CDR3 runs 17 residues. With 5 bases clipped from V and 3 bases from J, the junction kept 6 bases outside the gene matches. Germline V lookup: CDR1 SGHNT, CDR2 YENEEA. The CDR3 DNA reads as TGTGCCAGCAGCCCGGGACTAGCGGGAGGTGAGACAGATACGCAGTATTTT. Translated, it gives CASSPGLAGGETDTQYF.

The chain employs TRBV2 and TRBJ1-2, with 12 bases that match TRBD1. V lost 6 bases and J lost 6; bases outside the gene matches: 5. The CDR3 is made up of 14 amino acids. Per germline, CDR1 SNHLY and CDR2 FYNNEI. The CDR3 loop reads CASRQGQGAHGYTF. CDR3 nucleotides: TGTGCCAGCAGACAGGGACAGGGGGCGCATGGCTACACCTTC.

This chain connects TRBV5-1 to TRBJ2-5, with 8 nucleotides matching TRBD2. Germline CDR1 is SGHRS and CDR2 is YFSETQ. The CDR3 sequence is 14 residues long. Losses at the gene ends were 3 bases for V and 1 base for J; bases not matched to a gene: 2. The CDR3 loop is CASSSGGVQETQYF. The CDR3 DNA follows: TGCGCCAGCAGCTCCGGGGGGGTCCAAGAGACCCAGTACTTC.

J is TRBJ1-5 and V is TRBV9; no reliable D call. Deletions cut 3 bases from V and 3 bases from J, with 10 bases between. The CDR3 contains 14 residues. Germline CDR1 reads SGDLS; CDR2 reads YYNGEE. The CDR3 loop is CASSGGGYNQPQHF. CDR3 bases: TGTGCCAGCAGCGGGGGAGGATACAATCAGCCCCAGCATTTT.

CDR3 bases: TGTGCCAGCAACGAAGCCGGGACAGACCAGACCCAGTACTTC. Amino acids: CASNEAGTDQTQYF. The J gene is TRBJ2-5, the V gene TRBV7-9; 7 nucleotides match TRBD1. CDR1 is SEHNR and CDR2 is FQNEAQ in the germline V gene (reference sequence). With V trimmed by 7 bases and J by 6 bases, 11 bases remained unmatched. The CDR3 has 14 residues.

The chain links TRBV4-1 to TRBJ1-3, with D perhaps TRBD1 (6 bases). Per the germline V gene, CDR1 is MGHRA and CDR2 is YSYEKL. The germline V and J ends were trimmed by 5 bases and 11 bases, with 16 bases remaining between them. The CDR3 length is 13 residues. DNA of the CDR3: TGCGCCAGCAGCAAAGGACAGTCTGGTCCCATATATTTT. As protein: CASSKGQSGPIYF.